These T cell receptor beta chains were read from a single sample in a study of blood T cell repertoires in COVID-19. The repertoire was sequenced with immunoSEQ multiplex PCR; TCRdb's copy has only in-frame clones and lacks some. The sample records roughly 440,000 clones, approximately 88% being singletons. Sequencing was performed on peripheral blood. These receptor sequences come from a woman aged 45-65 years with COVID-19, enrolled during active disease. Each CDR3 is given with its conserved first and last residue. D genes are given only for firm matches. Some rows mark clone size as missing; the rest say once, few, many or name a class of expanded clone.

>TRBJ2-7|-|-|TRBV6-5
CASSRPGVSEQYF
TGTGCCAGCAGCAGACCAGGGGTCTCCGAGCAGTACTTC
>TRBJ2-5|-|-|TRBV28
CASSPPGTQETQYF
TGTGCCAGCAGTCCCCCGGGGACTCAAGAGACCCAGTACTTC
>TRBJ1-1|-|-|TRBV7-8
CASSLAGAGTEAFF
TGTGCCAGCAGCTTAGCGGGGGCTGGCACTGAAGCTTTCTTT
>TRBJ1-5|once|TRBD1|TRBV4-1
CASRDRVHQPQHF
TGCGCCAGCCGGGACAGGGTCCATCAGCCCCAGCATTTT
>TRBJ1-4|-|-|TRBV3-1/TRBV3-2
CASSQLTGLKLFF
TGTGCCAGCAGCCAATTAACGGGGTTGAAACTGTTTTTT
>TRBJ2-1|-|-|TRBV24-1
CATSDSGEREQFF
TGTGCCACCAGTGATTCGGGAGAGCGAGAGCAGTTCTTC
>TRBJ1-1|-|TRBD1|TRBV29-1
CSALTPDRENTEAFF
TGCAGCGCCTTAACCCCGGACAGGGAAAACACTGAAGCTTTCTTT
>TRBJ1-4|-|-|TRBV30
CAWGVGLGEKLFF
TGTGCCTGGGGGGTGGGGCTGGGTGAAAAACTGTTTTTT
>TRBJ1-4|-|-|TRBV2
CASRGQGNEKLFF
TGTGCCAGCAGGGGGCAGGGGAATGAAAAACTGTTTTTT
>TRBJ1-1|-|TRBD1|TRBV19
CASSIYTQGATEAFF
TGTGCCAGTAGTATTTATACACAGGGGGCTACTGAAGCTTTCTTT